Listed below are T cell receptor beta chains from one sample, sequenced in a study of cytomegalovirus exposure and HLA in healthy donors. The repertoire was sequenced with immunoSEQ multiplex PCR; TCRdb's copy has only in-frame clones and lacks some. The sample consists of approximately 170,000 clones, roughly 80% of them appearing once. The material sequenced was PBMCs. These receptors came from a male donor in good health and CMV-seronegative. Each CDR3 is given with its conserved first and last residue. D genes are given only for firm matches. Clone size, where shown, is once, few, many, or a class for clones that have expanded.

D gene,J gene,V gene,clone size,CDR3 protein,CDR3 DNA
.,TRBJ1-6,TRBV6-5,.,CASSFQSGSNNSPLHF,TGTGCCAGCAGTTTTCAATCCGGGTCGAATAATTCACCCCTCCACTTT
TRBD2,TRBJ2-7,TRBV15,.,CATSRGPSGRAKTYEQYF,TGCGCCACCAGCAGAGGTCCTAGCGGGAGGGCCAAAACCTACGAGCAGTACTTC
TRBD2,TRBJ2-1,TRBV7-2,.,CASSPTSNNEQFF,TGTGCCAGCAGCCCGACTAGCAACAATGAGCAGTTCTTC
.,TRBJ1-5,TRBV27,.,CASSLSFIQPQHF,TGTGCCAGCAGTTTATCTTTTATCCAGCCCCAGCATTTT
.,TRBJ2-7,TRBV7-2,.,CASSLEGGVRGYEQYF,TGTGCCAGCAGCTTAGAGGGAGGGGTTAGGGGGTACGAGCAGTACTTC
.,TRBJ2-3,TRBV19,.,CASSIGVLTDTQYF,TGTGCCAGTAGTATCGGGGTTCTTACAGATACGCAGTATTTT
TRBD1,TRBJ2-1,TRBV10-3,.,CAISGRDRVYNEQFF,TGTGCCATCAGTGGCCGGGACAGGGTCTACAATGAGCAGTTCTTC
TRBD1,TRBJ2-7,TRBV6-4,.,CASSDSSTGGSSYEQYF,TGTGCCAGCAGTGACTCGTCGACAGGGGGAAGCTCCTACGAGCAGTACTTC
TRBD1,TRBJ1-5,TRBV2,.,CASSLFPDRFSNQPQHF,TGTGCCAGCAGTTTATTTCCGGACAGGTTCAGCAATCAGCCCCAGCATTTT
.,TRBJ2-7,TRBV6-5,.,CATLRGSEQYF,TGTGCCACACTCCGGGGGTCCGAGCAGTACTTC
TRBD2,TRBJ2-3,TRBV4-3,.,CASSQGGGWERTDTQYF,TGCGCCAGCAGCCAAGGGGGGGGGTGGGAAAGGACAGATACGCAGTATTTT
.,TRBJ1-5,TRBV7-6,.,CASSLDRSNQPQHF,TGTGCCAGCAGCTTAGACAGGAGCAATCAGCCCCAGCATTTT
.,TRBJ1-3,TRBV5-1,.,CASSLKKRHSGNTIYF,TGCGCCAGCAGCTTGAAGAAGAGACACTCTGGAAACACCATATATTTT
TRBD2,TRBJ2-3,TRBV28,.,CASSLSRDYHHTDTQYF,TGTGCCAGCAGTTTATCCCGGGACTACCACCACACAGATACGCAGTATTTT
TRBD1,TRBJ1-2,TRBV19,.,CASSRDRENYYTF,TGTGCCAGTAGTCGGGACAGGGAGAATTACTACACCTTC
.,TRBJ2-5,TRBV20-1,.,CSARVSETQYF,TGCAGTGCTAGAGTGTCGGAGACCCAGTACTTC
.,TRBJ1-2,TRBV9,.,CASSVGSLGGSGYTF,TGTGCCAGCAGCGTAGGCTCTTTGGGGGGGTCTGGCTACACCTTC
TRBD1,TRBJ2-7,TRBV7-2,once,CASSLTGGNEQYF,TGTGCCAGCAGCTTAACAGGGGGCAACGAGCAGTACTTC
.,TRBJ1-2,TRBV7-9,.,CASSLGKGGARGYTF,TGTGCCAGCAGCTTAGGAAAGGGGGGGGCGCGTGGCTACACCTTC
.,TRBJ2-7,TRBV27,.,CASSLQESYEQYF,TGTGCCAGCAGTTTACAGGAATCCTACGAGCAGTACTTC
TRBD2,TRBJ2-4,TRBV7-9,.,CASSSISSGRAVGKNIQYF,TGTGCCAGCAGCTCAATCAGTAGCGGGAGGGCGGTTGGCAAAAACATTCAGTACTTC
.,TRBJ2-1,TRBV6-7,.,CASSYRYEQFF,TGTGCCAGCAGTTATAGATATGAGCAGTTCTTC
TRBD2,TRBJ2-7,TRBV7-3,.,CASSLGGDYEQYF,TGTGCCAGCAGCCTGGGGGGGGACTACGAGCAGTACTTC
.,TRBJ2-2,TRBV19,.,CASSIPTGTDTGELFF,TGTGCCAGTAGTATCCCCACAGGGACGGACACCGGGGAGCTGTTTTTT
TRBD2,TRBJ2-1,TRBV6-4,.,CASSVGTSGTNEQFF,TGTGCCAGCAGTGTGGGGACTAGCGGGACCAATGAGCAGTTCTTC
.,TRBJ2-7,TRBV28,.,CASSFRYNSYEQYF,TGTGCCAGCAGTTTCAGGTACAACTCCTACGAGCAGTACTTC
.,TRBJ1-3,TRBV5-6,.,CASSFGRQGPGNTIYF,TGTGCCAGCAGCTTCGGGCGGCAGGGCCCTGGAAACACCATATATTTT
TRBD2,TRBJ2-3,TRBV19,.,CASSGLAVSTDTQYF,TGTGCCAGTAGTGGACTAGCGGTTAGCACAGATACGCAGTATTTT
TRBD1,TRBJ1-5,TRBV19,.,CASSSGQGYNQPQHF,TGTGCCAGTAGCTCGGGACAGGGATACAATCAGCCCCAGCATTTT
.,TRBJ2-7,TRBV5-1,.,CASRSPGSYEQYF,TGCGCCAGCAGGTCCCCAGGTTCCTACGAGCAGTACTTC
TRBD2,TRBJ2-1,TRBV19,.,CASTIAGGQWGQFF,TGTGCCAGTACTATAGCGGGGGGCCAGTGGGGGCAGTTCTTC
.,TRBJ2-7,TRBV28,.,CASSFNGNPSSGEQYF,TGTGCCAGCAGTTTTAACGGTAACCCCTCCTCGGGGGAGCAGTACTTC
TRBD1,TRBJ1-5,TRBV4-2,.,CASSQDRDRRNQPQHF,TGTGCCAGCAGCCAAGATAGGGACAGGCGCAATCAGCCCCAGCATTTT
TRBD2,TRBJ2-5,TRBV18,.,CASSPGLAGETQYF,TGTGCCAGCTCACCGGGACTAGCGGGAGAAACCCAGTACTTC
TRBD1,TRBJ1-1,TRBV27,.,CASSPTGLGGVNTEAFF,TGTGCCAGCAGTCCGACAGGGCTGGGGGGTGTGAACACTGAAGCTTTCTTT
.,TRBJ2-3,TRBV9,once,CASSTGPRDTQYF,TGTGCCAGCAGCACCGGCCCGAGGGATACGCAGTATTTT
.,TRBJ1-6,TRBV19,.,CASRKPLLHF,TGTGCCAGTAGGAAGCCCCTCCTCCACTTT
.,TRBJ2-7,TRBV15,once,CATSRDYGEQAYEQYF,TGTGCCACCAGCAGAGATTATGGTGAACAGGCCTACGAGCAGTACTTC
TRBD1,TRBJ2-4,TRBV13,.,CASSPGTDGDIQYF,TGTGCCAGCAGCCCCGGGACAGACGGGGACATTCAGTACTTC
.,TRBJ2-5,TRBV29-1,.,CSAGTGIETQYF,TGCAGCGCCGGGACTGGGATAGAGACCCAGTACTTC
TRBD2,TRBJ2-1,TRBV7-9,.,CASSLVLTSGSHNEQFF,TGTGCCAGCAGCTTAGTTTTGACTAGCGGGAGCCACAATGAGCAGTTCTTC
.,TRBJ1-2,TRBV5-1,once,CASSPSPGGYTF,TGCGCCAGCAGCCCATCCCCGGGGGGCTACACCTTC
.,TRBJ2-7,TRBV5-1,.,CASSFRQSYEQYF,TGCGCCAGCAGCTTCCGACAGTCCTACGAGCAGTACTTC
.,TRBJ1-1,TRBV21-1,.,CASPPEFTEAFF,TGTGCCAGCCCGCCCGAGTTTACTGAAGCTTTCTTT
TRBD1,TRBJ2-7,TRBV7-2,.,CASSLVGGTGTYEQYF,TGTGCCAGCAGCTTAGTTGGGGGGACAGGGACCTACGAGCAGTACTTC
.,TRBJ2-7,TRBV7-2,.,CASSLEAGVYEQYF,TGTGCCAGCAGCTTAGAGGCAGGGGTCTACGAGCAGTACTTC